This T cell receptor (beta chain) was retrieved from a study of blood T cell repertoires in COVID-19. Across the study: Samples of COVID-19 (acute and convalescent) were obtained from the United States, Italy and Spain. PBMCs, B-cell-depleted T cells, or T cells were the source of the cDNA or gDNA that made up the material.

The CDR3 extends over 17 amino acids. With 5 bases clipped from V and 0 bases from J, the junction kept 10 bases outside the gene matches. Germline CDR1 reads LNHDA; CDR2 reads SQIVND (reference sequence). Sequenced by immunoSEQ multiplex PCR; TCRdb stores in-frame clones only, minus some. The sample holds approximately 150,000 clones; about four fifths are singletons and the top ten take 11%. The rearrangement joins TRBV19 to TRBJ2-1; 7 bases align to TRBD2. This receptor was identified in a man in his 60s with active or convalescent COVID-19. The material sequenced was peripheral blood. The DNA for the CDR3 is TGTGCCAGTAGTTTTATAGGACTAGGGAACTCCTACAATGAGCAGTTCTTC. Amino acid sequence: CASSFIGLGNSYNEQFF.